The clone carrying this TCR beta chain came up many times. A single base separates this from a much larger clone, so it may be a read error. The sample originates from a study of blood T cells in healthy people across ages. With a J-beta primer mix and a sample-barcoded 5' primer, a second PCR ran about 7 to 11 cycles. TCRdb passed the 5' RACE reads through MiXCR, listing each CDR3 protein once. The table includes 650,000 or so distinct CDR3 sequences, 40% to 65% detected once. This TCR derives from a woman older than 75 in good health. The sample consisted of blood.

This chain's CDR3 is CTSSLSHRRETQYF. CDR3 DNA sequence: TGTACCAGCAGCCTCTCCCACAGAAGGGAGACCCAGTACTTC. V gene TRBV6-6 combines with J gene TRBJ2-5; D is unresolved. The CDR3 extends over 14 amino acids. CDR1 and CDR2 (germline): MNHNY, SVGAGI (reference sequence).